This entry concerns a single TCR beta chain. What it recognizes is unknown. The sample is drawn from a study of T cells in Graves' hyperthyroidism and ophthalmopathy. Amplification yielded TCR beta CDR3 regions, with RNA transcripts as the source. First-round RT-PCR of the TCR CDR3 relied on the HTBI primer set. TCRdb redid the calling of the multiplex PCR reads with MiXCR, one entry per CDR3 protein. The sample has 600,000 or so distinct CDR3 sequences, roughly 15% seen once. Study-wide findings and caveats: Among clonotypes expanded in thyroid above 0.001, most were also found in blood.

V dropped 1 base and J dropped 8 bases, with 15 bases sitting between them. Germline CDR1 is DFQATT and CDR2 is SNEGSKA (reference sequence). The CDR3 has 14 residues. This TCR derives from a woman in her fifties or sixties with Graves' ophthalmopathy. This chain uses TRBV20-1 with TRBJ2-1; D unclear. Sequencing was carried out using blood. CDR3 nucleotides: TGCAGTGCTAGAGTCATTGATAGCCGGCATGAGCAGTTCTTC. Translation: CSARVIDSRHEQFF.